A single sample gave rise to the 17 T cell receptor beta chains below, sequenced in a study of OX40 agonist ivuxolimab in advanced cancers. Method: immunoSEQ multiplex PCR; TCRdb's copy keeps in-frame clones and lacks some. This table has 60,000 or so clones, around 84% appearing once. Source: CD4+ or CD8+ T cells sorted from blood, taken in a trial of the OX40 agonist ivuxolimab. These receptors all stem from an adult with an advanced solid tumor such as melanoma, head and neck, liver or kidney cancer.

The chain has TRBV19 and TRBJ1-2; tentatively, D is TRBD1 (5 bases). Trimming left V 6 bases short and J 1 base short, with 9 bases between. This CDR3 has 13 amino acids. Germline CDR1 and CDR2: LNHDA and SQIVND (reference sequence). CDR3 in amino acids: CASSQGFNYGYTF. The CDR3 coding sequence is TGTGCCAGTAGCCAGGGTTTTAACTATGGCTACACCTTC.

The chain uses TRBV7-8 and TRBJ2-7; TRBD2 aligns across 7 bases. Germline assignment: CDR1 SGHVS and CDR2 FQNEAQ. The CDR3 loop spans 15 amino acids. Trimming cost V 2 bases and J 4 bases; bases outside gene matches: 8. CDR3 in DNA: TGTGCCAGCAGCTTACGTGGGAGGGCTCTTTACGAGCAGTACTTC. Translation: CASSLRGRALYEQYF.

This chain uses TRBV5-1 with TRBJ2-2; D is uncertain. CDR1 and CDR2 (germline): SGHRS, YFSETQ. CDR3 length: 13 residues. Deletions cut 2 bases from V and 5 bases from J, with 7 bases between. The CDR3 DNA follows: TGCGCCAGCAGCTTCTCGAGTACCGGGGAGCTGTTTTTT. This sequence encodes CASSFSSTGELFF.

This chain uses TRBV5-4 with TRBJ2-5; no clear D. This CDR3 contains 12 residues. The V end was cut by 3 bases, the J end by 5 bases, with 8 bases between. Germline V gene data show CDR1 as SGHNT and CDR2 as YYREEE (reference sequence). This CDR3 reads CASSSTWETQYF. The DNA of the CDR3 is TGTGCCAGCAGCTCCACATGGGAGACCCAGTACTTC.

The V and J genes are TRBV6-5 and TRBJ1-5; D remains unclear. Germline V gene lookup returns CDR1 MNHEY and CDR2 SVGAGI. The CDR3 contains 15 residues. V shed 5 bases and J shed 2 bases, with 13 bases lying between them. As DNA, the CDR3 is TGTGCCAGCAGTCCAGATACTGGGGGCAATCAGCCCCAGCATTTT. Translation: CASSPDTGGNQPQHF.

Written as DNA, the CDR3 is TGTGCCAGTACAGATAAGGGGGACAGTTATGAAAAACTGTTTTTT. Translation: CASTDKGDSYEKLFF. This chain connects TRBV19 to TRBJ1-4; 7 nucleotides match TRBD1. CDR1 is LNHDA and CDR2 is SQIVND in the germline V gene (reference sequence). The CDR3 has 15 amino acids. V lost 7 bases, J lost 6 bases, and 11 bases stayed unmatched.

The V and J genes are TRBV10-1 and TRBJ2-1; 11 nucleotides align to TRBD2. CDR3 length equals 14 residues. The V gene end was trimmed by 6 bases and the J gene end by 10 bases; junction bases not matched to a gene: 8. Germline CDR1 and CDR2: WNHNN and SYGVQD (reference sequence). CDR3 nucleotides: TGCGCCAGCAGGGAGGGACTAGCGGATGGCGAGCAGTTCTTC. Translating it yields CASREGLADGEQFF.

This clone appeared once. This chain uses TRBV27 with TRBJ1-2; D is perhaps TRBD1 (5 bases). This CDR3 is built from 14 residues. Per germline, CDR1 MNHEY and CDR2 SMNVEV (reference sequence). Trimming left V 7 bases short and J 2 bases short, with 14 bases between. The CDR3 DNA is TGTGCCAGCACCCCCGCCGGGGGGAACTATGGCTACACCTTC. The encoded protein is CASTPAGGNYGYTF.

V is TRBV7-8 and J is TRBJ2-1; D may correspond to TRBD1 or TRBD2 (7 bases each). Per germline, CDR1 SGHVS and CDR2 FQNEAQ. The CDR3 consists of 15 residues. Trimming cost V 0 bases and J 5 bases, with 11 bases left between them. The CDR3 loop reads CASSLARGGHNEQFF. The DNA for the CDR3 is TGTGCCAGCAGCTTAGCCAGGGGGGGACACAATGAGCAGTTCTTC.

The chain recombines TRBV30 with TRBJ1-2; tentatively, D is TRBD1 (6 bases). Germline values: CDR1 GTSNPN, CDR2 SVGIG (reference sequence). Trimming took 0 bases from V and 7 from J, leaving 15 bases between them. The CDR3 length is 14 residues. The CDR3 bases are TGTGCCTGGAGTGTTGCAGGGGCCCTAGGTGGCTACACCTTC. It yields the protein CAWSVAGALGGYTF.

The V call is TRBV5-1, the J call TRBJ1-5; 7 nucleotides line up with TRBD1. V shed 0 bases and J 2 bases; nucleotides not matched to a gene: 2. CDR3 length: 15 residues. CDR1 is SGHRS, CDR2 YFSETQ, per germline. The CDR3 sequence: CASSLGTGGNQPQHF. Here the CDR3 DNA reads TGCGCCAGCAGCTTGGGGACAGGAGGCAATCAGCCCCAGCATTTT. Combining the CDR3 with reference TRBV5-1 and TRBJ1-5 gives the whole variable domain KAGVTQTPRYLIKTRGQQVTLSCSPISGHRSVSWYQQTPGQGLQFLFEYFSETQRNKGNFPGRFSGRQFSNSRSEMNVSTLELGDSALYLCASSLGTGGNQPQHFGDGTRLSIL.

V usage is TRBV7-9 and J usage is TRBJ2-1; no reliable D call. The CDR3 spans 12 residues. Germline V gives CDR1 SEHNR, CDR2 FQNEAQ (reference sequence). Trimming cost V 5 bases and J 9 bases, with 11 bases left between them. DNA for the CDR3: TGTGCCAGCAGCGTCGAGACGGGTGAGCAGTTCTTC. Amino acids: CASSVETGEQFF. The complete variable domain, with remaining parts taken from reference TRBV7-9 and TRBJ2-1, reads DTGVSQNPRHKITKRGQNVTFRCDPISEHNRLYWYRQTLGQGPEFLTYFQNEAQLEKSRLLSDRFSAERPKGSFSTLEIQRTEQGDSAMYLCASSVETGEQFFGPGTRLTVL.

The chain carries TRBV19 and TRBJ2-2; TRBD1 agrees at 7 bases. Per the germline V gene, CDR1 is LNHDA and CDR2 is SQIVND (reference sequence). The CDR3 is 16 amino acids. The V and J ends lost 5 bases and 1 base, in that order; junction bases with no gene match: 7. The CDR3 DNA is TGTGCCAGTAGTGCCGACAGGGCCCGGAACACCGGGGAGCTGTTTTTT. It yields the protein CASSADRARNTGELFF.

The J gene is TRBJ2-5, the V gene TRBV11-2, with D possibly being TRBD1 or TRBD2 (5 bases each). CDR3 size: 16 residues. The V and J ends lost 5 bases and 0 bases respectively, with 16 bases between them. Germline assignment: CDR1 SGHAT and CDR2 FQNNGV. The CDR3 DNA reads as TGTGCCAGCAGCAGAGGGACGGCCTTCGACCAAGAGACCCAGTACTTC. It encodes CASSRGTAFDQETQYF.

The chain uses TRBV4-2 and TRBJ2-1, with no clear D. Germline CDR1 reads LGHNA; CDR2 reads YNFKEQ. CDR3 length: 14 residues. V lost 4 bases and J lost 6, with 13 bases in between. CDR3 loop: CASSRSAGANEQFF. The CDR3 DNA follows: TGTGCCAGCAGCCGGTCCGCTGGCGCCAATGAGCAGTTCTTC.

The CDR3 DNA sequence: TGTGCCAGCAGCCTCGTGGGGGCGCGGACTGAAGCTTTCTTT. As protein: CASSLVGARTEAFF. The chain uses TRBV7-6 and TRBJ1-1, with D tentatively TRBD1 (6 bases). With 5 bases removed from V and 5 bases from J, the gap between germline ends came to 15 bases. The germline gives CDR1 SGHVS, CDR2 FNYEAQ. CDR3 length: 14 residues.

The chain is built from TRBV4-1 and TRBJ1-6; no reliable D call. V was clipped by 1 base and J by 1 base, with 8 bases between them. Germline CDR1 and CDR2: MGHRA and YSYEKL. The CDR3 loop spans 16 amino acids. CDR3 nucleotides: TGCGCCAGCAGCCAAGGCCCAGATTCCTATAATTCACCCCTCCACTTT. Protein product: CASSQGPDSYNSPLHF.